Below, 26 T cell receptor beta chains from the same sample are listed, as sequenced in a study of blood T cells in healthy people across ages. A J-beta primer mix and a sample-barcoded 5' primer were used in a second PCR of about 7 to 11 cycles. TCRdb called the 5' RACE reads again in MiXCR, with one record for every CDR3 protein. The profile shows about 1,800,000 distinct CDR3 sequences, roughly 27% of them singletons. Sequencing was performed on blood. The origin of the receptors is a woman under 40 in good health.

There are a few counts of this clonotype. The chain uses TRBV9 and TRBJ2-3, with D possibly being TRBD2 (5 bases). Trimming removed 0 bases at V and 4 bases at J, with 12 bases between. This CDR3 is built from 15 residues. Germline CDR1 is SGDLS and CDR2 is YYNGEE. CDR3 sequence (DNA): TGTGCCAGCAGCGTAGCCGAGGGCCGGGCAGATACGCAGTATTTT. Its protein is CASSVAEGRADTQYF. The variable domain in full, with the rest retrieved from reference TRBV9 and TRBJ2-3, is DSGVTQTPKHLITATGQRVTLRCSPRSGDLSVYWYQQSLDQGLQFLIQYYNGEERAKGNILERFSAQQFPDLHSELNLSSLELGDSALYFCASSVAEGRADTQYFGPGTRLTVL.

This clonotype is deemed medium-sized. The J gene is TRBJ2-1, the V gene TRBV5-1; the match to TRBD1 covers 7 bases. Looked up from germline, CDR1 is SGHRS and CDR2 is YFSETQ. V shed 0 bases, J shed 5 bases, and the junction held 5 bases outside the gene matches. The CDR3 sequence is 15 residues long. The CDR3 loop is CASSLGTGRDNEQFF. As DNA, the CDR3 is TGCGCCAGCAGCTTGGGGACAGGCCGCGACAATGAGCAGTTCTTC.

The J gene is TRBJ2-6, the V gene TRBV2; no definite D call. CDR3 length equals 15 residues. Germline V gene lookup returns CDR1 SNHLY and CDR2 FYNNEI. Trimming stripped 4 bases from V and 2 bases from J, with 9 bases between. The DNA for the CDR3 is TGTGCCAGCAGTGTCCTAAAGACTGGGGCCAACGTCCTGACTTTC. It yields the protein CASSVLKTGANVLTF.

A few counts support this clonotype. The gene calls are TRBV29-1 and TRBJ2-7; 10 bases match TRBD1. CDR3 size: 14 residues. V was clipped by 5 bases and J by 3 bases; unmatched bases: 7. Germline lookup yields CDR1 SQVTM and CDR2 ANQGSEA. The CDR3 DNA sequence: TGCAGCGTTACATCTGGGACAGGGGTCTACGAGCAGTACTTC. Its protein product is CSVTSGTGVYEQYF.

The chain couples TRBV9 to TRBJ2-1; TRBD2 is a possible D gene (7 bases). The CDR3 sequence is 15 residues long. The germline V and J ends were trimmed by 4 bases and 6 bases, with 17 bases remaining between them. The germline CDR1 and CDR2 sequences are SGDLS and YYNGEE. The CDR3 DNA sequence: TGTGCCAGCAGCAGCAGGGGTCCGGGGGGCAATGAGCAGTTCTTC. It codes for CASSSRGPGGNEQFF.

This chain links TRBV6-4 with TRBJ2-3; TRBD2 is a possible D gene (6 bases). The CDR3 runs 16 residues. V was trimmed by 2 bases and J by 1 base, leaving 13 bases between them. The germline CDR1 and CDR2 sequences are MRHNA and SNTAGT. The CDR3 is CASSDGGGIGTDTQYF. CDR3 coding DNA: TGTGCCAGCAGTGACGGCGGCGGGATAGGCACAGATACGCAGTATTTT.

The genes are TRBV25-1 and TRBJ2-1, with D tentatively TRBD1 (6 bases). Trimming pared 2 bases from V and 9 bases from J, leaving 14 bases between. The V gene's germline CDR1 is MGHDK and CDR2 SYGVNS. The CDR3 is made up of 14 amino acids. CDR3 bases: TGTGCCAGCAGTGAACGCAGGGCCAGGGGTGAGCAGTTCTTC. Residues: CASSERRARGEQFF.

This clonotype was detected many times. The V gene is TRBV29-1, the J gene TRBJ2-1, with 9 bases aligning to TRBD1. V shed 4 bases and J 4 bases; nucleotides not matched to a gene: 5. Per the germline V gene, CDR1 is SQVTM and CDR2 is ANQGSEA. The CDR3 spans 14 residues. The CDR3 DNA follows: TGCAGCGTTGGGGGACAGGGATTGTACAATGAGCAGTTCTTC. Its protein product is CSVGGQGLYNEQFF.

The V call is TRBV3-1, the J call TRBJ1-1; no definite D call. Germline V lookup: CDR1 LGHDT, CDR2 YNNKEL (reference sequence). V shed 5 bases and J shed 7 bases, with 17 bases lying between them. The CDR3 loop spans 14 amino acids. CDR3 bases: TGTGCCAGCAGCTGTTGGGTAATGGGCAGTGAAGCTTTCTTT. Amino acid sequence: CASSCWVMGSEAFF. Supplemented by reference TRBV3-1 and TRBJ1-1, the full variable domain reads DTAVSQTPKYLVTQMGNDKSIKCEQNLGHDTMYWYKQDSKKFLKIMFSYNNKELIINETVPNRFSPKSPDKAHLNLHINSLELGDSAVYFCASSCWVMGSEAFFGQGTRLTVV.

In its sample, this clonotype was seen many times. The chain has TRBV20-1 and TRBJ2-7; TRBD2 aligns across 8 bases. V dropped 3 bases and J dropped 5; count of bases not matched to a gene: 9. The CDR3 consists of 14 residues. From germline, CDR1 is DFQATT and CDR2 SNEGSKA (reference sequence). The CDR3 loop is CSARSGTRIDEQYF. The CDR3 DNA reads as TGCAGTGCTAGGTCCGGGACTAGGATCGACGAGCAGTACTTC.

This chain joins TRBV6-2 or TRBV6-3 and TRBJ1-5; D gene ambiguous. The V gene lost 6 bases and the J gene lost 5 bases, with 17 bases spanning the gap. The CDR3 totals 15 residues. Germline-derived CDR1 and CDR2 are MNHEY and SVGEGT. The DNA for the CDR3 is TGTGCCAGCAGCACCCAGGTATCGGCGGATCAGCCCCAGCATTTT. The encoded protein is CASSTQVSADQPQHF.

CDR3 protein: CASSGGQHNEQFF. For the CDR3, the DNA is TGTGCCAGCAGTGGCGGACAGCACAATGAGCAGTTCTTC. The chain couples TRBV6-1 to TRBJ2-1; D possibly corresponds to TRBD1 (6 bases). Germline CDR1 MNHNS, CDR2 SASEGT. The CDR3 totals 13 residues. Trimming cost V 4 bases and J 5 bases, with 9 bases left between them.

This chain joins TRBV12-3 or TRBV12-4 and TRBJ2-4; TRBD2 might be the D (5 bases). Between the trimmed V and J ends, which lost 7 bases and 3 bases, there was a span of 28 bases. The CDR3 length is 19 residues. In DNA form, the CDR3 reads TGTGCCAGCACCCACCCTGGATACGTTGCAGGAGGAGGCAAAAACATTCAGTACTTC. It translates to CASTHPGYVAGGGKNIQYF.

This clonotype was recorded a few times. The chain uses TRBV5-5 and TRBJ2-7; 7 bases line up with TRBD1. The CDR3 length is 15 residues. Trimming removed 4 bases from V and 4 bases from J; junction bases left unmatched: 11. CDR1 SGHKS and CDR2 YYEKEE come from the germline V gene (reference sequence). CDR3 coding DNA: TGTGCCAGCAGCCCACTCCCGCAGGGGGAGTACGAGCAGTACTTC. Translating it yields CASSPLPQGEYEQYF.

Worth noting for this clonotype: The germline gene is not matched at one end of the junction; a read error may be the cause. CDR3 sequence reads: CATSRGHDGCTF. In DNA form, the CDR3 reads TGTGCCACCAGCAGAGGCCACGATGGCTGCACCTTC. The chain recombines TRBV15 with TRBJ1-2; D is unclear. Germline V gene sequence: CDR1 LNHNV, CDR2 YYDKDF (reference sequence). This CDR3 comprises 12 residues.

CDR3 sequence: CSARHSGSSRQTQYF. The CDR3 nucleotides read TGCAGTGCTAGACATAGCGGGAGCTCCAGGCAGACCCAGTACTTC. The chain is built from TRBV20-1 and TRBJ2-5, with 9 bases identical to TRBD2. The junction had 10 bases not matched to a gene; V was cut back by 2 bases and J by 6 bases. The germline gives CDR1 DFQATT, CDR2 SNEGSKA (reference sequence). The CDR3 totals 15 residues.

This clonotype was counted many times. The CDR3 DNA reads as TGCAGCGTTGACCAGGGGTATGGCTACACCTTC. Translating it yields CSVDQGYGYTF. The J gene is TRBJ1-2, the V gene TRBV29-1; maybe TRBD1 (6 bases). The CDR3 sequence is 11 residues long. The ends were cut back, 3 bases at V and 5 bases at J, with 7 bases in the middle. Germline assignment: CDR1 SQVTM and CDR2 ANQGSEA. The full variable domain, in which reference TRBV29-1 and TRBJ1-2 provide the parts outside the CDR3, is SAVISQKPSRDICQRGTSLTIQCQVDSQVTMMFWYRQQPGQSLTLIATANQGSEATYESGFVIDKFPISRPNLTFSTLTVSNMSPEDSSIYLCSVDQGYGYTFGSGTRLTVV.

The chain links TRBV6-5 to TRBJ1-4, with TRBD1 identical over 7 bases. V lost 0 bases to trimming and J lost 7 bases; unmatched junction nucleotides: 5. This CDR3 comprises 15 residues. CDR1 MNHEY and CDR2 SVGAGI come from the germline V gene. The CDR3 region has the DNA TGTGCCAGCAGTTACTCGAGGGGGCTGGGTGAAAAACTGTTTTTT. Translating gives CASSYSRGLGEKLFF.

The sample holds a few counts of this clonotype. V and J are TRBV24-1 and TRBJ2-5, with D uncertain. Germline loops: CDR1 KGHDR, CDR2 SFDVKD. The V end was cut by 5 bases, the J end by 2 bases, with 17 bases between. CDR3 length equals 16 residues. This CDR3 reads CATSVIGSFLQETQYF. CDR3 nucleotides: TGTGCCACCAGTGTAATAGGGTCCTTTTTGCAAGAGACCCAGTACTTC.

This clonotype occurred many times. An end of the junction differs from the germline gene, which may be a read error. This chain connects TRBV5-1 to TRBJ2-1; TRBD1 might be the D (6 bases). Germline V CDR1 and CDR2: SGHRS, YFSETQ. This CDR3 comprises 15 residues. CDR3 in amino acids: CASSLEGGPYNEQFF. In DNA, the CDR3 is TGTGCCAGCAGCTTAGAAGGGGGACCGTACAATGAGCAGTTCTTC.

The chain combines TRBV29-1 with TRBJ2-3, with 14 bases lining up with TRBD2. CDR1 and CDR2 from the germline V gene are SQVTM and ANQGSEA. The CDR3 runs to 16 residues. V gave up 3 bases and J gave up 2 bases; unmatched junction bases: 4. The CDR3 bases are TGCAGCGTTGAGAGACTAGCGGGGGGGTACACAGATACGCAGTATTTT. Translated, it gives CSVERLAGGYTDTQYF.

This clonotype was counted once. The gene calls are TRBV20-1 and TRBJ1-2; no reliable D call. The V gene lost 3 bases and the J gene lost 4 bases, with 12 bases spanning the gap. CDR3 size: 13 residues. CDR1 and CDR2 from the germline V gene are DFQATT and SNEGSKA (reference sequence). The CDR3 sequence: CSASFMIAYGYTF. The CDR3 DNA reads as TGCAGTGCTAGTTTCATGATTGCCTATGGCTACACCTTC.

The DNA of the CDR3 is TGTGCCACCAGCAGACCCGAGGACAGGGTCGGTCAGCCCCAGCATTTT. This codes for CATSRPEDRVGQPQHF. The chain employs TRBV15 and TRBJ1-5; 8 nucleotides agree with TRBD1. The germline CDR1 and CDR2 sequences are LNHNV and YYDKDF (reference sequence). J gave up 6 bases and V 2 bases, and 9 bases lay outside the gene matches. The CDR3 is made up of 16 amino acids.

This chain links TRBV12-3 or TRBV12-4 with TRBJ1-1; tentative D call: TRBD1 (5 bases). The CDR3 loop spans 14 amino acids. Trimming stripped 5 bases from V and 1 base from J, with 11 bases between. Written as DNA, the CDR3 is TGTGCCAGCAGTCCAGGGAGTAGGAACACTGAAGCTTTCTTT. Its translation is CASSPGSRNTEAFF.

This clonotype showed up just a few times. The chain combines TRBV4-1 with TRBJ2-7; D is ambiguous. Deletions cut 0 bases from V and 1 base from J, with 16 bases between. CDR1 is MGHRA, CDR2 YSYEKL, per germline. This CDR3 is built from 17 residues. The CDR3 DNA reads TGCGCCAGCAGCCAAGAGTATCCGGTGGCTTCGTCCTACGAGCAGTACTTC. It yields the protein CASSQEYPVASSYEQYF.

CDR3 in amino acids: CASSARGGAGAFF. The CDR3 DNA sequence: TGTGCCAGCTCAGCGAGGGGGGGGGCTGGAGCTTTCTTT. The J gene is TRBJ1-1, the V gene TRBV18, with D perhaps TRBD1 (6 bases). This CDR3 is built from 13 residues. V lost 5 bases and J lost 10, with 17 bases in between. Germline V gene data show CDR1 as KGHSH and CDR2 as LQKENI.